Here is one TCR beta chain with its context. This sample stems from a study of blood T cell repertoires in COVID-19. Some clones are missing from TCRdb's copy, which holds only in-frame ones; the method was immunoSEQ multiplex PCR. The table includes just over 650,000 clones, approximately 90% detected once. Germline V gene sequence: CDR1 ENHRY, CDR2 SYGVKD. V dropped 6 bases and J dropped 0 bases, with 19 bases sitting between them. CDR3 length: 17 amino acids. The material sequenced was peripheral blood. The chain employs TRBV10-3 and TRBJ2-3; possibly TRBD2 for D (5 bases). The TCR originated in a woman aged 18 to 35 with acute or convalescent COVID-19. This CDR3 reads CAIRSGLGVSSTDTQYF. For the CDR3, the DNA is TGTGCCATCAGGAGTGGGCTCGGGGTTTCTAGCACAGATACGCAGTATTTT.